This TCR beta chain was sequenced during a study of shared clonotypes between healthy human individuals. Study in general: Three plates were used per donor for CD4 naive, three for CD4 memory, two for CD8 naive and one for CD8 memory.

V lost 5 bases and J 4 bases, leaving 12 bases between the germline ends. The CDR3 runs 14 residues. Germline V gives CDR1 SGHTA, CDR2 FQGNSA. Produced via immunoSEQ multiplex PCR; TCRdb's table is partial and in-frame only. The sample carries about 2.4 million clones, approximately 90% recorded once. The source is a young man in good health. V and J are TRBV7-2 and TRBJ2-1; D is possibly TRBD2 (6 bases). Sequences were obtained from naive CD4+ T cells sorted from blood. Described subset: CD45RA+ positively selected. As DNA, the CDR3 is TGTGCCAGCAGCACCCGAGCGGGTTACAATGAGCAGTTCTTC. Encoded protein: CASSTRAGYNEQFF.